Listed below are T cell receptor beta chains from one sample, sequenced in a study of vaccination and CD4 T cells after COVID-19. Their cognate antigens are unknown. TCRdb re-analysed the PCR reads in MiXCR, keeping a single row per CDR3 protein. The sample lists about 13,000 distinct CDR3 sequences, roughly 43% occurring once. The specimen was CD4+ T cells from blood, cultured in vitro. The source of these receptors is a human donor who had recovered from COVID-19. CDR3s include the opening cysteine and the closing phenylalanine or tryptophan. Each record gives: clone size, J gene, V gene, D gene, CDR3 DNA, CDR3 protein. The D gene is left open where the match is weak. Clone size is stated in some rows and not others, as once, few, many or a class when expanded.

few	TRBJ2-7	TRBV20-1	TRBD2	TGCAGTGCTATATTTACCCTAGGCGGGAGGAGGTACGAGCAGTACTTC	CSAIFTLGGRRYEQYF
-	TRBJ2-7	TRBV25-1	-	TGTGCCAGCAGTGAAGCGACAGGTCGCCTCGAGCAGTACTTC	CASSEATGRLEQYF
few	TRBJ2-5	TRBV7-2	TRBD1	TGTGCCAGCAGCTCGGACAGGGAAGAGACCCAGTACTTC	CASSSDREETQYF
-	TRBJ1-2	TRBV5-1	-	TGCGCCAGCAGCTTGGCGCAGGGTGGCGATGGCTACACCTTC	CASSLAQGGDGYTF
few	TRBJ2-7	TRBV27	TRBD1	TGTGCCAGCAGTTTAGGGACAGGGCCCTACGAGCAGTACTTC	CASSLGTGPYEQYF
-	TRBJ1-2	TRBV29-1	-	TGCAGCGTGTGGGGAGGAGGCTATGGCTACACCTTC	CSVWGGGYGYTF
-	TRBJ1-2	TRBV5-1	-	TGCGCCAGCAGCTTGGCGGCAGGGGTCCTAACCTCCTATGGCTACACCTTC	CASSLAAGVLTSYGYTF
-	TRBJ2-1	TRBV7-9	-	TGTGCCAGCACCCTAATACAGGGTCAAGTGCAGTTCTTC	CASTLIQGQVQFF
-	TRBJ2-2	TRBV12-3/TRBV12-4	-	TGTGCCAGCCGAAAGACAGGAATGAACACCGGGGAGCTGTTTTTT	CASRKTGMNTGELFF
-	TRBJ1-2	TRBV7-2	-	TGTGCCAGCAGCTTAGATGGACATGCTTATGGCTACACCTTC	CASSLDGHAYGYTF
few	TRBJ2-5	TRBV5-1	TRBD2	TGCGCCAGCAGCTTGACTCCCACTAGCGGGACCAAGGAGACCCAGTACTTC	CASSLTPTSGTKETQYF
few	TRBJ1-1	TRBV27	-	TGTGCCAGCAGTTTACTGCAGCAGAACACTGAAGCTTTCTTT	CASSLLQQNTEAFF
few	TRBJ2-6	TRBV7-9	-	TGTGCCAGCAGCCCAGGGTCAGGGGCCAACGTCCTGACTTTC	CASSPGSGANVLTF
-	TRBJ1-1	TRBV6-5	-	TGTGCCAGCAGTTACATGGGGGCCACTGAAGCTTTCTTT	CASSYMGATEAFF
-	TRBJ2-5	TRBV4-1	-	TGCGCCAGCAGCCAAGGGATCCTGGAGACCCAGTACTTC	CASSQGILETQYF
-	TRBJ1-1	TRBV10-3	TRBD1	TGTGCCATCAGTAAGACAGGGGCGGACACTGAAGCTTTCTTT	CAISKTGADTEAFF
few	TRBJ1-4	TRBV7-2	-	TGTGCCAGCAGCTTAGGGGGGAATGAAAAACTGTTTTTT	CASSLGGNEKLFF
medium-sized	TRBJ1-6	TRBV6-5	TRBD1	TGTGCCAGCAGTTACTTTAACAGGGGTAGTTTATATTCACCCCTCCACTTT	CASSYFNRGSLYSPLHF
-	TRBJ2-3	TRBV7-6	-	TGTGCCAGCAGCCTCTTTCGGGATACGCAGTATTTT	CASSLFRDTQYF
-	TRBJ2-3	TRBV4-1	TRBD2	TGCGCCAGCAGCCAAGATCCAGCGGGGGGAACAGATACGCAGTATTTT	CASSQDPAGGTDTQYF
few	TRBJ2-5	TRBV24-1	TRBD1	TGTGCCACCAGTGACCTCGGGACAGGGGGCTCAGAGACCCAGTACTTC	CATSDLGTGGSETQYF
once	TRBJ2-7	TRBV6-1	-	TGTGCCAGCTCCCCACAGATCTCCTACGAGCAGTACTTC	CASSPQISYEQYF
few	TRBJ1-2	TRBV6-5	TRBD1	TGTGCCAGCAGTTACTCTAACAGGGGATTGGGCTATGGCTACACCTTC	CASSYSNRGLGYGYTF
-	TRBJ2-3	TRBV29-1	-	TGCAGCGTTGAGAGCTTCACAGATACGCAGTATTTT	CSVESFTDTQYF
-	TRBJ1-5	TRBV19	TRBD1	TGTGCCAGTAGGGCGGACAGGGTGTTGAGTCAGCCCCAGCATTTT	CASRADRVLSQPQHF
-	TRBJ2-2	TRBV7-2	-	TGTGCCAGCAGCTTAGGGGGGTCGAACACCGGGGAGCTGTTTTTT	CASSLGGSNTGELFF
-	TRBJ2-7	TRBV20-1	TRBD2	TGCAGTGCTACAAGGACTAGCGGGGTTTACGAGCAGTACTTC	CSATRTSGVYEQYF
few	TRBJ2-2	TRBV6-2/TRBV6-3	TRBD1	TGTGCCAGCAGTTCATACGACAGGGTGTCGAACACCGGGGAGCTGTTTTTT	CASSSYDRVSNTGELFF
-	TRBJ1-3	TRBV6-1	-	TGTGCCAGCACTAGCTCTGGAAACACCATATATTTT	CASTSSGNTIYF
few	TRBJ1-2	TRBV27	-	TGTGCCAGCAGTGGCGGTGGGGTCGGGGACTATGGCTACACCTTC	CASSGGGVGDYGYTF
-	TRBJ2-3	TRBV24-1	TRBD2	TGTGCCACCAGGCGGTTTCGGGCAGGCGGACTAGCGGGAGCTTGGGATACGCAGTATTTT	CATRRFRAGGLAGAWDTQYF
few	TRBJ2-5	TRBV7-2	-	TGTGCCAGCAGCTTAGATCCGAGGAAGCAAGAGACCCAGTACTTC	CASSLDPRKQETQYF
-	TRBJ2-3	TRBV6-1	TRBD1	TGTGCCAGCATCACAGGGGGCTTCGCGGATACGCAGTATTTT	CASITGGFADTQYF
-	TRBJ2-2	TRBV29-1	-	TGCAGCCCAGGGGGGGTAGCCACCGGGGAGCTGTTTTTT	CSPGGVATGELFF
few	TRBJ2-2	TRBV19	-	TGTGCCAGTAGTATAGGAGCGGTGGGGGATCTCGGGGAGCTGTTTTTT	CASSIGAVGDLGELFF
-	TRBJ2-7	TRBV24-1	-	TGTGCCACCAGTCAACAGGGTTACGAGCAGTACTTC	CATSQQGYEQYF
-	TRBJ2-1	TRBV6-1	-	TGTGCCAGCAGTGAAAGGAGTTTAGAGGGGCTGTACAATGAGCAGTTCTTC	CASSERSLEGLYNEQFF
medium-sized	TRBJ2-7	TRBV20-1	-	TGCAGTGCTAGCGGAACATCTTCCTACGAGCAGTACTTC	CSASGTSSYEQYF
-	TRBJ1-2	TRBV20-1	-	TGCAGTGCTAGTTTGGTATTGGGCTACACCTTC	CSASLVLGYTF
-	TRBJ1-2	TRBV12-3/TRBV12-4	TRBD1	TGTGCCAGCAGTTTTCGGCAGGGGGCCGGTGGCTACACCTTC	CASSFRQGAGGYTF
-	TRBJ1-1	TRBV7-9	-	TGTGCCAGCAGCTTCGGGTTCAACACTGAAGCTTTCTTT	CASSFGFNTEAFF
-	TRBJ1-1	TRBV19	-	TGTGCCAGTAGTATAGATGGCAACAGAGGCACTGAAGCTTTCTTT	CASSIDGNRGTEAFF
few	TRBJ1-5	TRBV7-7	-	TGTGCCAGCAGCTTCTTTGCAGGATATAGCAATCAGCCCCAGCATTTT	CASSFFAGYSNQPQHF
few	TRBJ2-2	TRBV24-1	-	TGTGCCACCAGTAAAGGTTTCGCGAACACCGGGGAGCTGTTTTTT	CATSKGFANTGELFF
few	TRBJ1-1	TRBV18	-	TGTGCCAGCTCAACCCAAGGCGCTGAAGCTTTCTTT	CASSTQGAEAFF
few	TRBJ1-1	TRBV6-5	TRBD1	TGTGCCAGCAGTGACTCGGGCAGGGGGGCCGCTGAAGCTTTCTTT	CASSDSGRGAAEAFF
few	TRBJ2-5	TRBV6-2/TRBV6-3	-	TGTGCCAGCAGTTATCAGGGGAGGAAGACCCAGTACTTC	CASSYQGRKTQYF
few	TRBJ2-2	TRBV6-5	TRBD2	TGTGCCAGCAGTTACGGGACTAGCGGAGGGAACACCGGGGAGCTGTTTTTT	CASSYGTSGGNTGELFF
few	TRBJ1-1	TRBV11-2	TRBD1	TGTGCCAGCAGCTTGACAGGGAACCCGAACACTGAAGCTTTCTTT	CASSLTGNPNTEAFF
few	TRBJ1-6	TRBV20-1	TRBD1	TGCAGTGCTAGTCCCGGAGGGGGACAGGGGACCTCCTATAATTCACCCCTCCACTTT	CSASPGGGQGTSYNSPLHF
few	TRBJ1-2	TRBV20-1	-	TGCAGTGCTAGAGACAGGAATCAATACGCCGGTTTACCCGCATGGTTC	CSARDRNQYAGLPAWF
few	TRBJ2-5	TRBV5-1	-	TGCGCCAGCAGCCCATTGGGCAGGGCGGAGACCCAGTACTTC	CASSPLGRAETQYF
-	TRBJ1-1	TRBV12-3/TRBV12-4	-	TGTGCCAGCAGTTTAAGACGCACTGAAGCTTTCTTT	CASSLRRTEAFF
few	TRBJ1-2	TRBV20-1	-	TGCAGTGCAAATCTACCCACCGGGGCTAACTATGGCTACACCTTC	CSANLPTGANYGYTF